This TCR beta chain was captured by sequencing in a study of cytomegalovirus exposure and HLA in healthy donors. PCR employed 60 Vbeta and 13 Jbeta primers. This table comes from immunoSEQ multiplex PCR, and its TCRdb copy is limited to in-frame clones, with some not included. The table shows over 55,000 clones, with 65% to 70% occurring only once. The sample was PBMCs. The clonotype was recovered from a man between 40 and 49 years old in good health and CMV-seropositive.

In DNA, the CDR3 is TGTGCCAGCAGCTCACCTACAGGAGTCTATGGCTACACCTTC. Its protein is CASSSPTGVYGYTF. The chain links TRBV5-4 to TRBJ1-2; the D gene is possibly TRBD1 (5 bases). The V and J ends lost 3 bases and 4 bases respectively, with 13 bases between them. The CDR3 contains 14 residues. CDR1 and CDR2 from the germline V gene are SGHNT and YYREEE (reference sequence). Full variable domain (missing parts from reference TRBV5-4 and TRBJ1-2): ETGVTQSPTHLIKTRGQQVTLRCSSQSGHNTVSWYQQALGQGPQFIFQYYREEENGRGNFPPRFSGLQFPNYSSELNVNALELDDSALYLCASSSPTGVYGYTFGSGTRLTVV.